This T cell receptor beta chain comes out of a study of OX40 agonist ivuxolimab in advanced cancers. Turning to the study itself: Dose-escalation cases comprised hepatocellular carcinoma, melanoma, renal cell or head and neck cancer.

This clone appeared once. Its antigen is unidentified. This table comes from immunoSEQ multiplex PCR, and its TCRdb copy is limited to in-frame clones, with some not included. The sample lists more than 75,000 clones; approximately 89% were seen once. Blood specimens came from baseline, cycle 4 day 1, and cycle 7 day 1. Overall study results and limits: Clonal expansion among partial responders at 0.1-3.0 mg/kg ranked near the lowest.

The TCR was taken from an adult with an advanced solid tumor such as melanoma, head and neck, liver or kidney cancer. The sample was CD4+ or CD8+ T cells sorted from blood, taken in a trial of the OX40 agonist ivuxolimab.

CDR3 sequence: CASSQDALGGSSYNEQFF. The CDR3 nucleotides are TGCGCCAGCAGCCAAGACGCCCTAGGGGGAAGCTCCTACAATGAGCAGTTCTTC. This sequence joins TRBV4-3 and TRBJ2-1; a weak D match, TRBD1 (6 bases). This CDR3 is 18 amino acids long. V was trimmed by 0 bases and J by 0 bases, leaving 15 bases between them. Germline-derived CDR1 and CDR2 are LGHNA and YSLEER.